The 9 T cell receptor beta chains given below trace back to one sample, sequenced in a study of blood T cell repertoires in COVID-19 (dated by TCRdb to the early 2020s). To prepare the library, the immunoSEQ multiplex PCR assay was applied. TCRdb obtained this table from immuneACCESS and retained in-frame rearrangements with V and J assigned. These tables miss some clones; where compared with another copy, unresolved V genes account for less than half of the shortfall, and the remainder is unexplained. The sample table shows under 300,000 clones, and around 86% are seen once. 1.9% of the sample lies in the top ten. Sample: peripheral blood. The source of these receptors is a man in his thirties or forties who had recovered from COVID-19.

CDR3 residues: CATIKPGVYEQYV. CDR3 sequence (DNA): TGTGCCACAATAAAGCCGGGGGTCTACGAGCAGTACGTC. The chain combines TRBV6-5 with TRBJ2-7; D perhaps matches TRBD2 (6 bases). V lost 10 bases and J 3 bases, leaving 16 bases between the germline ends. Germline CDR1 reads MNHEY; CDR2 reads SVGAGI. The CDR3 is 13 residues long.

The chain couples TRBV4-1 to TRBJ1-5, with D perhaps matching TRBD1 (5 bases). Germline V gene data show CDR1 as MGHRA and CDR2 as YSYEKL. Trimming shortened V by 3 bases and J by 5 bases, and 23 bases separated the two germline ends. This CDR3 spans 18 amino acids. CDR3 nucleotide sequence: TGCGCCAGCAGCCAGATGGATCAGGGTCTTCGCAAGGATCAGCCCCAGCATTTT. It translates to CASSQMDQGLRKDQPQHF.

This chain connects TRBV4-1 to TRBJ1-1; maybe TRBD1 (5 bases). V dropped 7 bases and J dropped 0 bases, with 15 bases sitting between them. Germline CDR1 reads MGHRA; CDR2 reads YSYEKL. The CDR3 is made up of 15 amino acids. The CDR3 sequence is CASNPTGPMNTEAFF. CDR3 DNA sequence: TGCGCCAGCAACCCCACAGGCCCCATGAACACTGAAGCTTTCTTT.

CDR3: CASSQISGGTDTQYF. CDR3 sequence (DNA): TGCGCCAGCAGCCAAATCAGCGGGGGGACAGATACGCAGTATTTT. The rearrangement uses TRBV4-1 and TRBJ2-3; 9 bases map to TRBD2. Germline lookup yields CDR1 MGHRA and CDR2 YSYEKL. With V trimmed by 2 bases and J by 3 bases, 3 bases remained unmatched. This CDR3 comprises 15 residues.

The rearrangement links TRBV6-5 to TRBJ2-7; D gene ambiguous. Trimming left V 0 bases short and J 6 bases short, with 18 bases between. Germline loops: CDR1 MNHEY, CDR2 SVGAGI. The CDR3 is made up of 16 amino acids. The CDR3 nucleotides are TGTGCCAGCAGTTACTCGTTGGCGGTCGGCTATGGCGAGCAGTACTTC. As protein: CASSYSLAVGYGEQYF.

This clone was counted ten times or more. The rearrangement joins TRBV6-6 to TRBJ2-3; TRBD2 matches at 8 bases. The V and J ends lost 7 bases and 2 bases, in that order; junction bases with no gene match: 11. The CDR3 extends over 16 amino acids. CDR1 MNHNY and CDR2 SVGAGI come from the germline V gene (reference sequence). As DNA, the CDR3 is TGTGCCAGCATCGGGCGAGCGGGGGTGACCACAGATACGCAGTATTTT. Protein product: CASIGRAGVTTDTQYF.

This chain uses TRBV18 with TRBJ2-7, with TRBD1 as a possible D gene (5 bases). V dropped 4 bases and J dropped 0 bases, with 7 bases sitting between them. The CDR3 covers 13 residues. Germline V gene lookup returns CDR1 KGHSH and CDR2 LQKENI. The CDR3 sequence is CASSQDNSYEQYV. For the CDR3, the DNA is TGTGCCAGCTCACAGGACAACTCCTACGAGCAGTACGTC.

The V call is TRBV5-1, the J call TRBJ1-4, with 9 nucleotides matching TRBD1. Unmatched junction bases numbered 5, after V lost 4 bases and J lost 7 bases. Germline assignment: CDR1 SGHRS and CDR2 YFSETQ. There are 14 residues in the CDR3. The CDR3 DNA reads TGCGCCAGCAGCACCGACAGGGGGGGTGAAAAACTGTTTTTT. It codes for CASSTDRGGEKLFF. The complete variable domain, with remaining parts taken from reference TRBV5-1 and TRBJ1-4, reads KAGVTQTPRYLIKTRGQQVTLSCSPISGHRSVSWYQQTPGQGLQFLFEYFSETQRNKGNFPGRFSGRQFSNSRSEMNVSTLELGDSALYLCASSTDRGGEKLFFGSGTQLSVL.

CDR3 sequence reads: CAISETPGTSGGALDTQYF. The CDR3 nucleotides are TGTGCCATCAGTGAGACCCCCGGGACTAGCGGGGGGGCCCTGGATACGCAGTATTTT. The chain combines TRBV10-3 with TRBJ2-3; TRBD2 aligns across 16 bases. Germline V gene data show CDR1 as ENHRY and CDR2 as SYGVKD. V was pared by 2 bases and J by 6 bases, with 11 bases of the junction left unmatched. This CDR3 has 19 amino acids.